This T cell receptor (beta chain) was found in a study of PD-1 blockade in classical Hodgkin lymphoma. Study at large: Nivolumab dosed at 3 mg/kg went to patients intravenously every 2 weeks.

A remark on this clone: The antigen remains undetermined.

Sample time point: cycle 4 day 1 (C4D1), after five to seven weeks of nivolumab. Each patient's relapse followed autologous stem cell transplantation, and brentuximab vedotin exposure varied. Thawed PBMCs were the source of CD4+ T cells, purified by magnetic negative selection. Patients had relapsed/refractory classical Hodgkin lymphoma with complete response, partial response or progressive disease as best response. Germline V lookup: CDR1 SGHTA, CDR2 FQGTGA. V lost 2 bases, J lost 4 bases, and 8 bases lay in between. The CDR3 sequence is 13 residues long. Broader study findings: Newly diagnosed patients reportedly had lower baseline TCR diversity than healthy donors.

The data were produced by immunoSEQ multiplex PCR, yet TCRdb's version contains in-frame clones alone and is incomplete. The profile shows some 19,000 clones, approximately 70% of them singletons. V gene TRBV7-3 combines with J gene TRBJ1-1; D is ambiguous. This TCR derives from a human donor with classical Hodgkin lymphoma. Here the sequenced sample was CD4+ T cells from blood, taken before the fourth cycle of nivolumab. CDR3 coding DNA: TGTGCCAGCAGCTTAGCCGGGCCCACTGAAGCTTTCTTT. It translates to CASSLAGPTEAFF.